This T cell receptor beta chain was identified in a study of cytomegalovirus exposure and HLA in healthy donors (dated by TCRdb to the late 2010s). General notes on the study: An earlier analysis of several hundred of the donors reported approximately 280 Gb of sequence data and around 120 million unique TCR beta sequences obtained from roughly 180 million T cells. In the later analysis, no new phenotypic data were used to find candidate immune exposures; instead, reliance was placed on TCR beta sequences and their occurrence across donors. Every repertoire in the discovery cohort had been generated on one and the same sequencing platform. Typing coverage varied by locus: roughly 629-630 donors for A, B, C, DRB1 and DQB1; 500 to 550 for DQA1; over 600 for DPA1; 450 to 480 for DPB1. Along with the roughly 700-subject first cohort, a separate validation cohort of over a hundred different subjects was used. To predict cytomegalovirus infection status, the study combined high-throughput TCR immunosequencing, statistical association of individual TCRs with disease status, and machine learning. The T cell repertoires of 670 or so subjects were profiled by immunosequencing and related to cytomegalovirus serostatus. To decide whether each TCR beta V gene segment behaved as functional or pseudogenic, an earlier analysis of some 600 of the donors relied on high-throughput TCR beta sequencing. Several DR-DQ haplotypes were treated as single units for association and clustering because of strong linkage in the cohort. Donor age, sex, ethnicity and CMV serostatus were compiled alongside the repertoire data. An early release that covered about 600 HLA-typed donors contained approximately 300 gigabases of sequencing data and around 80 million unique TCR sequences. Among the roughly 400 genotyped donors, around 81% belonged to the genetic ancestry cluster associated with self-reported Caucasian donors. The study aimed to test whether cataloging public T cell receptors could reveal signatures of past pathogen exposure. In a later genetic analysis, genome-wide SNP genotypes for about three fifths of the roughly 670 donors were used, and that subset was treated as a discovery cohort. A later analysis re-examined previously published TCR beta repertoires from 500 to 700 donors and added high-resolution HLA genotyping to investigate patterns of TCR occurrence. On average, about 240,000 unique TCR beta nucleotide sequences were sequenced per donor among some 420 genotyped donors of the cohort, with roughly 19% of those sequences being non-productive. HLA typing included class I and class II loci at four-digit resolution. Results and caveats for the whole study, not just this receptor: Cytomegalovirus status was reported to be diagnosed by the classifier with high specificity and sensitivity in both the original and validation cohorts. In an earlier analysis of about 550 of the donors, most TCR beta V segments were observed in productive rearrangements about 87% or about 30% of the time, broadly matching IMGT annotations. V-gene and J-gene trimming of TCR beta chains was associated with a missense DCLRE1C variant in a later genetic analysis, and the association was replicated in an independent cohort. A further reported finding was that TCR beta sequences accurately predicted the HLA-A and HLA-B alleles for most subjects in the first cohort. Only TCR beta chains were sequenced in this cohort, and the absence of alpha or paired-chain data limited detectable features. Sequencing depth was assumed to be roughly uniform across donors in the presence/absence analyses, though that assumption may not hold. For the cohort, immune exposure information was limited to CMV serostatus. Most TCR sequences were seen in very few donors, while some public TCRs were found in many individuals. In a later analysis, HLA-associated TCR beta chains showed more clonal expansion and lower generation probabilities than non-associated chains that were equally common. Because HLA typing was unavailable for some donors at each locus, only the typed subset was used in association tests. Because counts were too low, seventeen rarely observed V segments, including chromosome 9 orphons, were excluded from the earlier analysis of a few hundred of the donors. A later analysis reported that several top co-occurrence clusters appeared linked to parvovirus B19, influenza, CMV and Epstein-Barr virus. Most CMV-associated TCR beta chains appeared to be HLA-restricted in a later analysis, and the HLA associations seemed to be driven largely by CMV exposure. A total of fewer than 200 TCR beta chains were listed by the study as associated with cytomegalovirus. Three of the identified cytomegalovirus-associated TCR beta chains were confirmed in vitro to be specific for cytomegalovirus antigens. A cluster of highly shared sequence variants was judged likely to represent a technical artifact of the sequencing pipeline. In a later genetic analysis, fewer N-insertions in productive TCRs were reported among donors in an Asian-associated ancestry cluster than the approximately 670-donor mean. Specific HLA alleles were associated with about 17,000 TCR beta sequences at a false discovery rate of 0.05 in a later analysis. Some IMGT-functional V segments, including TRBV6-2 and TRBV6-3, could not be told apart with the 87-base-pair reads, so those segments were excluded. It was suggested by the authors that the approach could potentially be generalized to other disease states and immunological phenotypes. Linkage disequilibrium might explain the correlated functional status among segregating V segments, but an unknown experimental factor could not be ruled out. In a later analysis, TCR association rates were found to vary across HLA loci, with the most associated TCRs seen for DRB1 alleles and the fewest for HLA-C alleles. When HLA alleles, especially DR and DQ, strongly co-occurred, attributing TCR associations to individual alleles was difficult.

Taken from cysteine to phenylalanine, the CDR3 has 17 residues. Only the CDR3 DNA is retained, 51 bases long and in frame from the first base. From the germline V gene, CDR1 is SGHRS and CDR2 is YFSETQ. V and J are trimmed by 0 bases and 0 bases, and the gene matches miss 5 bases of the junction. Comments on this clone: This clone's antigen is unknown. No much larger clone exists at a distance of one base, and base qualities are not known.

Libraries were prepared through the immunoSEQ multiplex PCR assay. For the multiplex PCR, a mixture combining 60 forward primers for TCR Vbeta segments and 13 reverse primers for TCR Jbeta segments was used. A multiplex PCR assay on genomic DNA amplified the CDR3 region of rearranged TCR beta genes. Amplified TCR beta libraries were sequenced as 87-base-pair reads on the Illumina HiSeq System. On the study's bioinformatics: In a later analysis, tens of millions of unique TCR beta chains were counted across the approximately 640 repertoires, and roughly 10 million of these chains were shared by at least two donors. Raw reads were error-corrected and collapsed into unique sequences with a nearest-neighbor algorithm that merged closely related sequences to remove PCR and sequencing errors. To assign V, D and J gene segments, CDR3 sequences were aligned to IMGT reference sequences. For a sequence to be retained, at least a six-nucleotide match to both a V gene segment and a J gene segment was required. A rearrangement was called productive if the CDR3 had no stop codons and remained in frame with V and J, and every other rearrangement was called non-productive. Following IMGT convention, CDR3 was defined as the stretch from the second conserved V-encoded cysteine to the conserved J-encoded phenylalanine. Sequences without an unambiguous match to a single V gene segment were excluded from the earlier analysis of several hundred of the donors. In an earlier analysis of 587 of the donors, a V segment was called functional when productive rearrangements were above 56.7%, and segregating when the standard deviation between donors exceeded 5%. A statistical classification framework was developed to diagnose cytomegalovirus status using the catalog of TCR beta chain sequences. A later analysis assigned V and J genes by comparing TCR nucleotide sequences with IMGT/GENE-DB human TR gene sequences. A later analysis assigned CDR3 sequences and most-parsimonious VDJ recombination scenarios with the TCRdist pipeline. In a later analysis, each TCR beta chain was defined by its CDR3 amino acid sequence together with its V-gene family, and reads without a unique V-gene family were excluded. A later analysis removed 550 to 650 highly shared, low-generation-probability nucleotide sequences to deal with suspected cross-contamination and a sequencing artifact. In a later analysis, a clonal expansion index for each public chain was calculated from normalized within-repertoire ranks of inferred template counts. In a later analysis, generation probabilities were computed with a VDJ recombination model fitted to out-of-frame rearrangements, and the resulting probabilities were checked against IGoR. In a later analysis, hypergeometric tests were used to score TCR-TCR, TCR-HLA and TCR-CMV co-occurrence, with a repertoire-size bias correction applied to TCR pairs. False discovery rates were estimated in a later analysis by permuting HLA or CMV assignments 20 times. In a later analysis, co-occurring TCRs were grouped using DBSCAN, with TCRdist sequence similarity added in when clustering inside HLA-allele-positive subsets. Repertoires with fewer than 30,000 or more than 120,000 public chains, plus five repertoires with anomalous nucleotide sharing, were excluded from co-occurrence clustering. Not all clones reach the TCRdb copy of this immuneACCESS table, which keeps in-frame sequences only. Checked studies attribute under half of the gap to unresolved V genes and leave the rest unexplained. V, J and clone size are taken as reported in that table, and D and trimming were inferred from the DNA itself. The sample records over 120,000 clones, around 82% of which are singletons. 2% to 2.5% of the sample is in the top ten clones.

The cohort consisted of 600 to 700 healthy bone marrow donors. At the time of sampling, every cohort member was nominally healthy, though immune exposures that went unrecorded were likely present. The donor was CMV seropositive and belonged to the group of 250 to 350 seropositive cohort members. A peripheral blood sample was collected from each donor, and TCR beta sequencing was performed on peripheral blood mononuclear cells. The Qiagen DNeasy Blood Extraction Kit was used to extract genomic DNA from the blood cell samples. Sequencing was done on a sample of PBMCs. The chain couples TRBV5-1 to TRBJ1-2; TRBD1 fits 10 bases in the junction. This receptor was taken from a woman between 18 and 30 years old in good health and CMV-seropositive. The CDR3 here reads CASSLAGTGEANYGYTF. The bases are TGCGCCAGCAGCTTGGCGGGGACAGGGGAAGCTAACTATGGCTACACCTTC.